The 21 T cell receptor beta chains below were found in one sample sequenced in a study of CD8+CD57+ T cells in acquired aplastic anemia. Profiling that covered TCR beta VDJ and CDR3 relied on genomic DNA as its template. One entry per CDR3 protein results from TCRdb running MiXCR on the reads. The sample has 150,000 or so distinct CDR3 sequences, around 60% seen once. The sequencing input was sorted CD4+, CD8+, or CD8+CD57+ T cells (not recorded which) from PBMCs. These receptors all stem from a human donor in good health.

This clonotype was seen only a few times. The CDR3 here is CASSLVGTGTSPLHF. The CDR3 DNA follows: TGTGCCAGCAGCTTAGTTGGGACAGGGACTTCACCCCTCCACTTT. The chain links TRBV7-8 to TRBJ1-6; 9 nucleotides match TRBD1. With V trimmed by 1 base and J by 9 bases, 4 bases remained unmatched. Germline V gene data show CDR1 as SGHVS and CDR2 as FQNEAQ. This CDR3 contains 15 residues.

In this sample, this clonotype turned up once. CDR3 loop: CSALDRLNNSPLHF. In DNA form, the CDR3 reads TGCAGTGCCCTGGACAGGCTAAATAATTCACCCCTCCACTTT. The chain joins TRBV20-1 to TRBJ1-6; TRBD1 aligns across 7 bases. The CDR3 sequence is 14 residues long. CDR1 is DFQATT, CDR2 SNEGSKA, per germline (reference sequence). Trimming cost V 6 bases and J 5 bases; bases outside gene matches: 7.

V and J are TRBV7-9 and TRBJ2-7; D remains ambiguous. This CDR3 comprises 11 residues. Germline CDR1 and CDR2: SEHNR and FQNEAQ (reference sequence). V was pared by 7 bases and J by 3 bases, with 7 bases between. The CDR3 protein is CASTDNYEQYF. CDR3 DNA sequence: TGTGCCAGCACCGACAACTACGAGCAGTACTTC.

This clonotype was detected ten times or more. The chain links TRBV29-1 to TRBJ2-1; 7 nucleotides line up with TRBD2. Germline CDR1 SQVTM, CDR2 ANQGSEA. The CDR3 has 15 residues. V dropped 3 bases and J dropped 8; count of bases not matched to a gene: 13. The CDR3 region is CSVDRNAGDLDEQFF. For the CDR3, the DNA is TGCAGCGTTGACCGCAACGCGGGAGATTTGGATGAGCAGTTCTTC.

V and J are TRBV10-3 and TRBJ2-5; D is perhaps TRBD1 (5 bases). The CDR3 consists of 16 residues. CDR1 is ENHRY and CDR2 is SYGVKD in the germline V gene. Trimming shortened V by 3 bases and J by 4 bases, and 18 bases separated the two germline ends. The CDR3 loop reads CAISETGSGSRETQYF. DNA of the CDR3: TGTGCCATCAGTGAAACCGGGTCAGGGTCTCGAGAGACCCAGTACTTC.

This clonotype has a handful of counts. The chain uses TRBV4-1 and TRBJ1-2, with D unclear. This CDR3 is 15 amino acids long. CDR1 is MGHRA, CDR2 YSYEKL, per germline. Deletions cut 0 bases from V and 3 bases from J, with 11 bases between. The CDR3 DNA reads TGCGCCAGCAGCCAAGATGGTGGGCAGTACTATGGCTACACCTTC. Residues: CASSQDGGQYYGYTF.

In this sample, this clonotype turned up many times. The CDR3 DNA reads TGTGCCAGTAGTATAGTGGGGACGACTAATGAAAAACTGTTTTTT. Translation: CASSIVGTTNEKLFF. V is TRBV19 and J is TRBJ1-4; possible D gene TRBD1, 5 bases. CDR3 length: 15 residues. V lost 1 base to trimming and J lost 2 bases, with 8 bases between them. Germline lookup yields CDR1 LNHDA and CDR2 SQIVND (reference sequence).

The CDR3 protein is CASRGFGPDQPQHF. CDR3 bases: TGTGCCAGCAGAGGGTTCGGACCCGATCAGCCCCAGCATTTT. The chain uses TRBV2 and TRBJ1-5; D not resolved. The ends were cut back, 6 bases at V and 5 bases at J, with 14 bases in the middle. Germline V gives CDR1 SNHLY, CDR2 FYNNEI. The CDR3 is 14 residues long. The variable domain in full, completed from reference TRBV2 and TRBJ1-5, reads EPEVTQTPSHQVTQMGQEVILRCVPISNHLYFYWYRQILGQKVEFLVSFYNNEISEKSEIFDDQFSVERPDGSNFTLKIRSTKLEDSAMYFCASRGFGPDQPQHFGDGTRLSIL.

The chain has TRBV29-1 and TRBJ2-7; no reliable D call. Germline V gives CDR1 SQVTM, CDR2 ANQGSEA. The CDR3 is 11 residues long. Trimming cost V 6 bases and J 6 bases, with 12 bases left between them. For the CDR3, the DNA is TGCAGCGTGACTCTGGGCGGCGAGCAGTACTTC. It is translated as CSVTLGGEQYF.

The chain employs TRBV5-1 and TRBJ2-7; TRBD2 might be the D (5 bases). Germline CDR1 SGHRS, CDR2 YFSETQ. The CDR3 totals 14 residues. V shed 3 bases and J shed 3 bases, with 13 bases lying between them. CDR3: CASSSTGISYEQYF. CDR3 nucleotides: TGCGCCAGCAGCTCGACGGGAATTAGCTACGAGCAGTACTTC.

V gene TRBV7-9 combines with J gene TRBJ1-2, with 10 positions matching TRBD1. V was clipped by 1 base and J by 13 bases; unmatched bases: 6. Germline-derived CDR1 and CDR2 are SEHNR and FQNEAQ (reference sequence). The CDR3 is 13 amino acids. DNA for the CDR3: TGTGCCAGCAGCTTAGGGACAGGGGGGACTTGCACCTTC. It yields the protein CASSLGTGGTCTF.

There are a few counts of this clonotype. The chain recombines TRBV27 with TRBJ2-1; 8 bases are shared with TRBD2. The germline V gene encodes CDR1 MNHEY and CDR2 SMNVEV (reference sequence). Trimming at V came to 2 bases and at J to 1 base, leaving 1 base not matched to a gene. This CDR3 has 15 residues. The CDR3 bases are TGTGCCAGCAGTTTAGGCGGGAGGTCCTACAATGAGCAGTTCTTC. This encodes CASSLGGRSYNEQFF.

This chain uses TRBV7-9 with TRBJ2-5; weak D call: TRBD1 (5 bases). The V end was cut by 1 base, the J end by 1 base, with 10 bases between. Looked up from germline, CDR1 is SEHNR and CDR2 is FQNEAQ (reference sequence). CDR3 size: 15 residues. CDR3: CASSLGRASQETQYF. In nucleotides, the CDR3 is TGTGCCAGCAGCTTAGGCAGGGCATCCCAAGAGACCCAGTACTTC.

V is TRBV12-3 or TRBV12-4 and J is TRBJ1-2, with 10 bases fitting TRBD1. V shed 3 bases, J shed 8 bases, and the junction held 6 bases outside the gene matches. The CDR3 is made up of 14 amino acids. For the CDR3, the DNA is TGTGCCAGCAGTTTTTCGACAGGGGGCCCAGGCTACACCTTC. Residues: CASSFSTGGPGYTF.

CDR3 residues: CASSLTLAGGDNEQFF. The CDR3 region has the DNA TGCGCCAGCAGCTTGACCCTAGCGGGGGGCGACAATGAGCAGTTCTTC. This chain joins TRBV5-1 and TRBJ2-1; 11 bases match TRBD2. Germline values: CDR1 SGHRS, CDR2 YFSETQ. Trimming at V came to 1 base and at J to 5 bases, leaving 5 bases not matched to a gene. The CDR3 contains 16 residues.

In nucleotides, the CDR3 is TGTGCCAGCAGTCCTCGACTAGCCGTGGGTAATGAGCAGTTCTTC. Encoded protein: CASSPRLAVGNEQFF. The chain combines TRBV12-3 or TRBV12-4 with TRBJ2-1; TRBD2 matches at 7 bases. The CDR3 extends over 15 amino acids. V gave up 5 bases and J gave up 7 bases; unmatched junction bases: 11.

Notes on this clonotype: The CDR3 carries no conserved terminal phenylalanine or tryptophan, so it likely arises from a read error. The chain recombines TRBV4-3 with TRBJ1-3; D ambiguous. Per germline, CDR1 LGHNA and CDR2 YSLEER. Deletions cut 4 bases from V and 4 bases from J, with 14 bases between. The CDR3 consists of 15 residues. CDR3 in DNA: TGCGCCAGCAGCCGTGGACGGGGAAAAGGAAACACCATATATTGT. It codes for CASSRGRGKGNTIYC.

This chain uses TRBV20-1 with TRBJ2-3; the match to TRBD2 covers 9 bases. V gave up 1 base and J gave up 4 bases; unmatched junction bases: 18. There are 19 residues in the CDR3. Germline V CDR1 and CDR2: DFQATT, SNEGSKA (reference sequence). The CDR3 DNA sequence: TGCAGTGCTAGAGTTGTAAGCGGGGGGATGCAGGACCCCCCAGATACGCAGTATTTT. Amino acids: CSARVVSGGMQDPPDTQYF.

A remark on this clonotype: Possible read error: a much larger clone is one base away. The chain links TRBV5-4 to TRBJ1-2; weak D call: TRBD1 (6 bases). This CDR3 spans 16 amino acids. Germline CDR1 and CDR2: SGHNT and YYREEE (reference sequence). V lost 5 bases, J lost 1 base, and 18 bases lay in between. CDR3 residues: CASSLTRDIFNYGYTF. In DNA form, the CDR3 reads TGTGCCAGCAGTTTAACTCGGGACATTTTTAACTATGGCTACACCTTC.

This clonotype was counted between two and nine times. The chain links TRBV24-1 to TRBJ2-5; D tentatively reads TRBD1 or TRBD2 (5 bases each). The CDR3 is made up of 16 amino acids. The germline V and J ends were trimmed by 2 bases and 5 bases, with 17 bases remaining between them. The germline CDR1 and CDR2 sequences are KGHDR and SFDVKD. The CDR3 loop reads CATSDSDGAELETQYF. The CDR3 bases are TGTGCCACCAGTGATTCCGACGGGGCCGAGTTGGAGACCCAGTACTTC.

As DNA, the CDR3 is TGCAGTGCTAGAGACTGGGGGCAGCATTCGGATTACGAGCAGTACTTC. As protein: CSARDWGQHSDYEQYF. The chain couples TRBV20-1 to TRBJ2-7; tentatively, D is TRBD1 (6 bases). Germline V CDR1 and CDR2: DFQATT, SNEGSKA (reference sequence). V was clipped by 0 bases and J by 4 bases, with 19 bases between them. This CDR3 has 16 residues.